Below are 26 T cell receptor beta chains sequenced from a single sample in a study of cytomegalovirus exposure and HLA in healthy donors. The assay was immunoSEQ multiplex PCR, and TCRdb's table has in-frame clones only and misses some. This table has about 260,000 clones, 90% appearing once. Sequencing was done on a sample of PBMCs. Receptor source: a woman younger than 45 in good health and CMV-seronegative.

The chain is built from TRBV27 and TRBJ2-7; no reliable D call. The germline gives CDR1 MNHEY, CDR2 SMNVEV (reference sequence). V dropped 4 bases and J dropped 0 bases, with 10 bases sitting between them. The CDR3 sequence is 14 residues long. In DNA, the CDR3 is TGTGCCAGCAGTTGGTCACCCGGCTCCTACGAGCAGTACTTC. This sequence encodes CASSWSPGSYEQYF.

V and J are TRBV13 and TRBJ2-1; 9 bases are a match to TRBD1. Germline CDR1 PRHDT, CDR2 FYEKMQ (reference sequence). Trimming at V came to 4 bases and at J to 4 bases, leaving 8 bases not matched to a gene. The CDR3 loop spans 16 amino acids. The CDR3, as DNA: TGTGCCAGCAGCTCCCCGACAGGGGGGCCTTACAATGAGCAGTTCTTC. Protein: CASSSPTGGPYNEQFF.

The chain uses TRBV15 and TRBJ2-5, with no clear D. Germline V lookup: CDR1 LNHNV, CDR2 YYDKDF (reference sequence). The CDR3 spans 13 residues. The V gene lost 0 bases and the J gene lost 5 bases, with 7 bases spanning the gap. The CDR3 DNA sequence: TGTGCCACCAGCAGAGAAAACCGTGAGACCCAGTACTTC. Translating gives CATSRENRETQYF.

The chain couples TRBV6-5 to TRBJ2-7, with D possibly being TRBD1 or TRBD2 (5 bases each). The CDR3 runs 14 residues. Trimming cost V 2 bases and J 4 bases, with 12 bases left between them. CDR1 is MNHEY, CDR2 SVGAGI, per germline. CDR3 loop: CASSYGAGGYEQYF. CDR3 DNA sequence: TGTGCCAGCAGTTACGGGGCAGGCGGGTACGAGCAGTACTTC.

The chain uses TRBV28 and TRBJ2-1; weak D call: TRBD1 (5 bases). Germline V gene sequence: CDR1 MDHEN, CDR2 SYDVKM. Trimming shortened V by 7 bases and J by 5 bases, and 15 bases separated the two germline ends. This CDR3 is built from 14 residues. CDR3 loop: CASTKLDSNNEQFF. DNA for the CDR3: TGTGCCAGCACGAAACTCGACAGTAACAATGAGCAGTTCTTC.

V usage is TRBV27 and J usage is TRBJ2-2; D might be TRBD1 (6 bases). The CDR3 covers 12 residues. The germline V and J ends were trimmed by 9 bases and 4 bases, with 9 bases remaining between them. CDR1 and CDR2 (germline): MNHEY, SMNVEV (reference sequence). The CDR3 reads CASTGLTGELFF. The CDR3 DNA follows: TGTGCCAGTACAGGGCTCACCGGGGAGCTGTTTTTT.

The chain has TRBV7-8 and TRBJ2-2; weak D call: TRBD2 (5 bases). Germline loops: CDR1 SGHVS, CDR2 FQNEAQ. This CDR3 is 14 amino acids long. V lost 1 base and J lost 7, with 10 bases in between. DNA of the CDR3: TGTGCCAGCAGCTTAGAATGGGCGGGCGGGGAGCTGTTTTTT. Translation gives CASSLEWAGGELFF. Full variable domain (outside the CDR3, taken from reference TRBV7-8 and TRBJ2-2): GAGVSQSPRYKVAKRGQDVALRCDPISGHVSLFWYQQALGQGPEFLTYFQNEAQLDKSGLPSDRFFAERPEGSVSTLKIQRTQQEDSAVYLCASSLEWAGGELFFGEGSRLTVL.

The chain joins TRBV19 to TRBJ2-1; perhaps TRBD2 as D (5 bases). V gave up 3 bases and J gave up 8 bases, with 11 bases separating them. The CDR3 is 13 amino acids. Germline CDR1 LNHDA, CDR2 SQIVND (reference sequence). The CDR3 DNA follows: TGTGCCAGTAGTATCGGGCTAGCCGATGAGCAGTTCTTC. This codes for CASSIGLADEQFF.

The J gene is TRBJ2-3, the V gene TRBV4-1, with unresolved D. The CDR3 is 15 residues long. Trimming shortened V by 5 bases and J by 6 bases, and 18 bases separated the two germline ends. Germline loops: CDR1 MGHRA, CDR2 YSYEKL. CDR3 sequence (DNA): TGCGCCAGCAGCTCGCTGACCGGAGACCGGGATACGCAGTATTTT. It specifies CASSSLTGDRDTQYF.

The rearrangement links TRBV2 to TRBJ1-3; 9 nucleotides align to TRBD1. CDR1 is SNHLY and CDR2 is FYNNEI in the germline V gene. The CDR3 totals 16 residues. V lost 6 bases and J lost 0; bases outside the gene matches: 6. This CDR3 reads CASSRDRGSSGNTIYF. DNA for the CDR3: TGTGCCAGCAGCCGAGACAGGGGGAGCTCTGGAAACACCATATATTTT.

This sequence joins TRBV27 and TRBJ2-1; 8 bases are shared with TRBD2. This CDR3 has 13 amino acids. V was clipped by 4 bases and J by 7 bases; unmatched bases: 3. CDR1 is MNHEY and CDR2 is SMNVEV in the germline V gene (reference sequence). DNA of the CDR3: TGTGCCAGCAGTTGGACTAGCAGGAATGAGCAGTTCTTC. Translating gives CASSWTSRNEQFF.

The chain recombines TRBV5-6 with TRBJ2-2; D gene unclear. V was pared by 0 bases and J by 3 bases, with 9 bases between. CDR1 SGHDT and CDR2 YYEEEE come from the germline V gene. The CDR3 covers 15 residues. CDR3 loop: CASSLVLLDTGELFF. The DNA of the CDR3 is TGTGCCAGCAGCTTGGTCCTACTTGACACCGGGGAGCTGTTTTTT.

The J gene is TRBJ2-1, the V gene TRBV7-9, with 8 bases identical to TRBD2. Germline V gene lookup returns CDR1 SEHNR and CDR2 FQNEAQ (reference sequence). V lost 7 bases and J lost 5; bases outside the gene matches: 10. The CDR3 totals 15 residues. CDR3 bases: TGTGCCAGCAACCAGGGACTAGGAGGAAACAATGAGCAGTTCTTC. Protein product: CASNQGLGGNNEQFF.

This clone appeared a single time. V usage is TRBV27 and J usage is TRBJ2-1, with D possibly TRBD2 on 6 matching bases. Germline values: CDR1 MNHEY, CDR2 SMNVEV (reference sequence). The V end was cut by 1 base, the J end by 11 bases, with 9 bases between. There are 12 residues in the CDR3. The CDR3: CASSLLRDKQFF. CDR3 nucleotide sequence: TGTGCCAGCAGTTTATTGCGGGATAAGCAGTTCTTC.

The V gene is TRBV2, the J gene TRBJ2-5; 10 bases match TRBD2. Germline V gene data show CDR1 as SNHLY and CDR2 as FYNNEI. The V and J ends lost 3 bases and 5 bases, in that order; junction bases with no gene match: 9. The CDR3 totals 16 residues. Here the CDR3 DNA reads TGTGCCAGCAGTGAGGTTTCTAGCGGGAGTTGGGAGACCCAGTACTTC. This codes for CASSEVSSGSWETQYF.

The genes are TRBV4-3 and TRBJ2-7; D unresolved. V lost 0 bases and J lost 6, with 15 bases in between. CDR1 is LGHNA and CDR2 is YSLEER in the germline V gene. The CDR3 loop spans 15 amino acids. Here the CDR3 reads CASSQDSGPSREQYF. The CDR3 coding sequence is TGCGCCAGCAGCCAAGATTCCGGGCCCAGCCGCGAGCAGTACTTC.

The J gene is TRBJ2-7, the V gene TRBV6-6; TRBD2 is a possible D gene (5 bases). Per the germline V gene, CDR1 is MNHNY and CDR2 is SVGAGI (reference sequence). The CDR3 is made up of 14 amino acids. Trimming left V 5 bases short and J 1 base short, with 12 bases between. The CDR3, as DNA: TGTGCCAGCAGTCCCGGACTTGGATCCTACGAGCAGTACTTC. Translation: CASSPGLGSYEQYF.

This rearrangement joins TRBV7-8 to TRBJ2-6; D uncertain. Trimming stripped 1 base from V and 1 base from J, with 11 bases between. The CDR3 runs 17 residues. The germline V gene has CDR1 SGHVS and CDR2 FQNEAQ. The DNA for the CDR3 is TGTGCCAGCAGCTTAGTTTCCCGCCTTTCTGGGGCCAACGTCCTGACTTTC. It codes for CASSLVSRLSGANVLTF.

Here the CDR3 reads CASSHVAVGSGANVLTF. CDR3 sequence (DNA): TGCGCCAGCAGCCATGTGGCGGTAGGTTCTGGGGCCAACGTCCTGACTTTC. The rearrangement links TRBV4-3 to TRBJ2-6, with D unclear. Trimming removed 3 bases from V and 1 base from J, with 13 bases in between. This CDR3 spans 17 amino acids. Germline V gene data show CDR1 as LGHNA and CDR2 as YSLEER.

The chain links TRBV21-1 to TRBJ2-7; TRBD2 is the table's D call, not checked against the DNA. TRBV21-1 is termed a pseudogene. The CDR3 extends over 15 amino acids. CDR3 residues: CASSDTSASSYEQYF. The CDR3 coding sequence is TGTGCCAGCAGCGATACTAGCGCGAGCTCCTACGAGCAGTACTTC.

J is TRBJ2-2 and V is TRBV11-2; D unresolved. V lost 0 bases, J lost 3 bases, and 8 bases lay in between. Per germline, CDR1 SGHAT and CDR2 FQNNGV. This CDR3 region has 15 residues. This CDR3 reads CASSLDPIDTGELFF. In DNA form, the CDR3 reads TGTGCCAGCAGCTTAGACCCAATCGACACCGGGGAGCTGTTTTTT.

This clone was detected many times. The chain links TRBV7-9 to TRBJ2-7, with TRBD2 matching 8 bases. Germline CDR1 is SEHNR and CDR2 is FQNEAQ (reference sequence). With 2 bases clipped from V and 6 bases from J, the junction kept 6 bases outside the gene matches. This CDR3 is built from 14 residues. CDR3 sequence: CASSLRSGSGEQYF. CDR3 in DNA: TGTGCCAGCAGCTTAAGGAGCGGGAGTGGCGAGCAGTACTTC. Using reference TRBV7-9 and TRBJ2-7 for the parts outside the CDR3, the full variable domain is DTGVSQNPRHKITKRGQNVTFRCDPISEHNRLYWYRQTLGQGPEFLTYFQNEAQLEKSRLLSDRFSAERPKGSFSTLEIQRTEQGDSAMYLCASSLRSGSGEQYFGPGTRLTVT.

This rearrangement joins TRBV13 to TRBJ2-3; 9 bases fit TRBD2. The CDR3 extends over 16 amino acids. With 5 bases clipped from V and 1 base from J, the junction kept 7 bases outside the gene matches. The germline gives CDR1 PRHDT, CDR2 FYEKMQ (reference sequence). DNA for the CDR3: TGTGCCAGCAGCCAGTCCGGGACTAGCCGCACAGATACGCAGTATTTT. Translating gives CASSQSGTSRTDTQYF.

The chain uses TRBV5-5 and TRBJ2-1; possible D gene TRBD2, 6 bases. Trimming cost V 6 bases and J 6 bases, with 13 bases left between them. The CDR3 is 13 residues long. Germline V gene data show CDR1 as SGHKS and CDR2 as YYEKEE (reference sequence). In DNA form, the CDR3 reads TGTGCCAGCACCGTACTAGCTCGCAATGAGCAGTTCTTC. Amino acids: CASTVLARNEQFF.

The rearrangement uses TRBV11-2 and TRBJ2-1, with 9 bases matching TRBD1. The CDR3 contains 16 residues. Germline V gene data show CDR1 as SGHAT and CDR2 as FQNNGV. V lost 0 bases and J lost 7; bases outside the gene matches: 7. Here the CDR3 DNA reads TGTGCCAGCAGCTTAGATGGGGACAGGGTCGGGAATGAGCAGTTCTTC. Encoded protein: CASSLDGDRVGNEQFF.

In its sample, this clone was seen once. The chain is built from TRBV14 and TRBJ1-5; D is unresolved. Trimming took off 6 bases at V and 0 bases at J, with 9 bases between the two ends. CDR3 length: 14 residues. Germline CDR1 is SGHDN and CDR2 is FVKESK. The CDR3 DNA reads as TGTGCCAGCAGGTACAGCTATAGCAATCAGCCCCAGCATTTT. Its translation is CASRYSYSNQPQHF.